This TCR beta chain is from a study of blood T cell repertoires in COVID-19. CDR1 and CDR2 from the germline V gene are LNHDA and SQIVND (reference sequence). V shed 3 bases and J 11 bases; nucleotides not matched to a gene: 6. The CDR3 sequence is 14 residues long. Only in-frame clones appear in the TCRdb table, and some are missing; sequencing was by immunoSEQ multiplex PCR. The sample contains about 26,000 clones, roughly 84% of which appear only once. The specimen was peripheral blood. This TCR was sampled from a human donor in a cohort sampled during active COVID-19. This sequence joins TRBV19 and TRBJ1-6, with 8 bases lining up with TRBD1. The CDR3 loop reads CASSMTGDEAPLHF. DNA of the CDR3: TGTGCCAGTAGTATGACAGGGGATGAAGCACCCCTCCACTTT. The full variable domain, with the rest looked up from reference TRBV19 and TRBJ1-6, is DGGITQSPKYLFRKEGQNVTLSCEQNLNHDAMYWYRQDPGQGLRLIYYSQIVNDFQKGDIAEGYSVSREKKESFPLTVTSAQKNPTAFYLCASSMTGDEAPLHFGNGTRLTVT.